This T cell receptor beta chain is from a study of multiple sclerosis patients with progressive multifocal leukoencephalopathy. Clones were sequenced by immunoSEQ multiplex PCR, and TCRdb holds only the in-frame ones, with some missing. The sample consists of 25,000 to 35,000 clones, roughly 91% of them appearing once. Germline V lookup: CDR1 SEHNR, CDR2 FQNEAQ (reference sequence). V lost 3 bases, J lost 8 bases, and 7 bases lay in between. The CDR3 contains 12 residues. Documented time point: about six months of natalizumab therapy. This clone was detected only a few times. This sample comprised PBMCs, obtained from a patient treated with natalizumab. The rearrangement uses TRBV7-9 and TRBJ1-4; D not certain. The sequence was obtained from a human donor with multiple sclerosis. CDR3 sequence: CASSFGLEKLFF. CDR3 nucleotide sequence: TGTGCCAGCAGCTTCGGACTAGAAAAACTGTTTTTT. Together with reference TRBV7-9 and TRBJ1-4, the CDR3 gives the full variable domain: DTGVSQNPRHKITKRGQNVTFRCDPISEHNRLYWYRQTLGQGPEFLTYFQNEAQLEKSRLLSDRFSAERPKGSFSTLEIQRTEQGDSAMYLCASSFGLEKLFFGSGTQLSVL.